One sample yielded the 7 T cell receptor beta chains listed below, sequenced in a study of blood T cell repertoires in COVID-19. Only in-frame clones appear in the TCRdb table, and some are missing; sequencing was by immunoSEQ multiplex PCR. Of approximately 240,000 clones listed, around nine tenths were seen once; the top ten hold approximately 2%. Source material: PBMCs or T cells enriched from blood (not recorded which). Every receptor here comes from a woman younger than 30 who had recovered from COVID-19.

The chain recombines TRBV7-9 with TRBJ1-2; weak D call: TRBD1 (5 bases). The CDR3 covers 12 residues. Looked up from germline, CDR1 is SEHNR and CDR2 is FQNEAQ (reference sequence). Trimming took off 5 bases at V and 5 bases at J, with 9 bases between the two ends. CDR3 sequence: CASSPDNYGYTF. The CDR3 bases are TGTGCCAGCAGCCCGGACAATTATGGCTACACCTTC. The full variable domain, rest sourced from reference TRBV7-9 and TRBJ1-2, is DTGVSQNPRHKITKRGQNVTFRCDPISEHNRLYWYRQTLGQGPEFLTYFQNEAQLEKSRLLSDRFSAERPKGSFSTLEIQRTEQGDSAMYLCASSPDNYGYTFGSGTRLTVV.

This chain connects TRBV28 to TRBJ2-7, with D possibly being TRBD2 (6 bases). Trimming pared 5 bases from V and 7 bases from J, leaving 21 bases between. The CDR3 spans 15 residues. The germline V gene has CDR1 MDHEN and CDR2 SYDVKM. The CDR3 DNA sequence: TGTGCCAGCAGTCCCGCTAGCGTAACCGGTCGGGAGCAGTACTTC. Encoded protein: CASSPASVTGREQYF.

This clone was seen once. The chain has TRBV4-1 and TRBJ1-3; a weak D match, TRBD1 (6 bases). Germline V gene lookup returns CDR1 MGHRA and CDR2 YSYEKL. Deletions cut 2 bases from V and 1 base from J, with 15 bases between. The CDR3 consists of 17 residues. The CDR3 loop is CASSQSGGFRSGNTIYF. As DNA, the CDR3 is TGCGCCAGCAGCCAATCGGGGGGCTTTCGGTCTGGAAACACCATATATTTT.

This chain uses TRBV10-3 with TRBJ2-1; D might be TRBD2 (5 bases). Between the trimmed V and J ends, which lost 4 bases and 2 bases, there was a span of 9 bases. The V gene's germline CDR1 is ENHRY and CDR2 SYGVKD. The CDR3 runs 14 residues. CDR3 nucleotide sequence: TGTGCCATCAGTGGGGTCGGGGCCTACAATGAGCAGTTCTTC. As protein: CAISGVGAYNEQFF.

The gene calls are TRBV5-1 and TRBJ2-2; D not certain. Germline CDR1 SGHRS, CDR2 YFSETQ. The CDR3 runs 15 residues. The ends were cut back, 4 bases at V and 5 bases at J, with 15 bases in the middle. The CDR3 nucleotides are TGCGCCAGCAGCCGAACCAAGACGGAGACCGGGGAGCTGTTTTTT. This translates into CASSRTKTETGELFF.

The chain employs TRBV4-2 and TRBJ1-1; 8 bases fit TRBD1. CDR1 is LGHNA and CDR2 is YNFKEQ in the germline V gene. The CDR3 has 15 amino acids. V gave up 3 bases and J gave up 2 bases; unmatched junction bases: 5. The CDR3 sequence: CASSQGTGDNTEAFF. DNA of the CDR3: TGTGCCAGCAGCCAGGGGACAGGAGATAACACTGAAGCTTTCTTT.

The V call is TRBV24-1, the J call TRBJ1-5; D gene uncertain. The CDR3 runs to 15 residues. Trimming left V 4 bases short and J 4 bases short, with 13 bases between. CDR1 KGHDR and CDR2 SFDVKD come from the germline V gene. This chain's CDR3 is CATSDPARPNQPQHF. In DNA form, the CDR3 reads TGTGCCACCAGTGACCCCGCCAGGCCTAATCAGCCCCAGCATTTT.